This T cell receptor (beta chain) was documented in a study of blood T cell repertoires in COVID-19. On the study more broadly: The samples span acute and convalescent COVID-19 from the United States, Italy and Spain. Sources were T cells, B-cell-depleted T cells, or PBMCs; the material itself was cDNA or gDNA.

Comment on this clone: A read error may explain this, as a much larger clone is one base away. Other DNA sequences in the same sample also yield this CDR3.

Germline trimming cut 3 bases from V and 6 bases from J; bases unmatched to any gene: 2. The CDR3 runs to 13 residues. CDR1 and CDR2 (germline): SEHNR, FQNEAQ (reference sequence). Per the original data handling: Estimation of nucleated cell counts relied on the amplification of reference gene primers. Here immunoSEQ multiplex PCR was the method, and the copy in TCRdb shows in-frame clones only, minus some. From that table come the V and J calls and clone size; the DNA was used to work out D and trimming. The sample records tens of thousands of clones, roughly 90% being singletons. Input material: peripheral blood. The sequence was collected from a man between 60 and 75 years old with acute or convalescent COVID-19. The V call is TRBV7-9, the J call TRBJ1-1, with 9 bases aligning to TRBD1. The CDR3 sequence is CASSFDRGAEAFF. In DNA, the CDR3 is TGTGCCAGCAGCTTCGACAGGGGGGCTGAAGCTTTCTTT.